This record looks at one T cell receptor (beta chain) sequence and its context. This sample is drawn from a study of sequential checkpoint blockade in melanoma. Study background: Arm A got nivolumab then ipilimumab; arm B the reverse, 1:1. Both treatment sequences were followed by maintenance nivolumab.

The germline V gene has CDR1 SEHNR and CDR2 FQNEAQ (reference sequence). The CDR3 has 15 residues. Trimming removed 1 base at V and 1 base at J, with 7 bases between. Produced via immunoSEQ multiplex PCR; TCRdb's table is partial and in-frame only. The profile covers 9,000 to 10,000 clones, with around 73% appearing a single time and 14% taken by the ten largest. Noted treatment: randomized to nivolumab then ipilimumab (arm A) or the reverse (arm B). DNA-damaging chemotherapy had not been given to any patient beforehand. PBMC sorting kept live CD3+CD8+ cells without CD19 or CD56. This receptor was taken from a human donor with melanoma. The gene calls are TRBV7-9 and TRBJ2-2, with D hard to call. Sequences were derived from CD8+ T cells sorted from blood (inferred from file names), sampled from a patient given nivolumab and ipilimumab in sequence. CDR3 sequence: CASSLDRGNTGELFF. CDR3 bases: TGTGCCAGCAGCTTAGATAGAGGGAACACCGGGGAGCTGTTTTTT.